These T cell receptor beta chains were read from a single sample in a study of blood T cell repertoires in COVID-19. Sequencing used immunoSEQ multiplex PCR; TCRdb keeps in-frame clones, though not all of them. The sample lists tens of thousands of clones, around 82% occurring once. Sequenced sample: peripheral blood. The receptor set was obtained from a man older than 75 with active COVID-19. The CDR3 runs from the conserved cysteine through the conserved F or W. Each record gives: D gene, J gene, V gene, clone size, CDR3 protein, CDR3 DNA. The D gene is left open where the match is weak. Clone size is given for some rows only: seen once, a few or many times, or a class if the clone is expanded.

>NA|TRBJ1-5|TRBV19|NA
CASTPRAGGVSNQPQHF
TGTGCCAGTACCCCCAGAGCCGGGGGAGTAAGCAATCAGCCCCAGCATTTT
>NA|TRBJ2-1|TRBV7-2|NA
CASSSGSPPLFF
TGTGCCAGCAGCTCAGGTTCCCCACCCCTCTTCTTC
>NA|TRBJ1-4|TRBV2|NA
CASETNEKLFF
TGTGCCAGCGAGACTAATGAAAAACTGTTTTTT
>TRBD1|TRBJ1-5|TRBV3-1/TRBV3-2|NA
CASSQPPTTGVNQPQHF
TGTGCCAGCAGCCAACCCCCGACCACAGGGGTGAATCAGCCCCAGCATTTT
>TRBD1|TRBJ1-6|TRBV5-1|NA
CASSRSGQLNSPLHF
TGCGCCAGCAGCCGTTCGGGACAGTTAAATTCACCCCTCCACTTT
>TRBD2|TRBJ2-1|TRBV19|NA
CASSPTSGENEQFF
TGTGCCAGTAGCCCGACTAGCGGAGAAAATGAGCAGTTCTTC
>NA|TRBJ1-2|TRBV9|NA
CASSVGGQNYGYTF
TGTGCCAGCAGCGTAGGTGGGCAAAACTATGGCTACACCTTC
>NA|TRBJ2-3|TRBV6-5|NA
CASKSHLADTQYF
TGTGCCAGCAAAAGTCATTTGGCTGATACGCAGTATTTT
>TRBD2|TRBJ2-5|TRBV27|NA
CASRSTGGRGKETQYF
TGTGCCAGCAGATCTACGGGGGGGCGGGGGAAAGAGACCCAGTACTTC
>NA|TRBJ2-3|TRBV7-2|NA
CASSPPRGKAQYF
TGTGCCAGCAGCCCTCCACGCGGGAAGGCGCAGTATTTT
>NA|TRBJ2-3|TRBV27|NA
CASSLLGWGPDTQYF
TGTGCCAGCAGTTTATTGGGCTGGGGCCCAGATACGCAGTATTTT
>TRBD1|TRBJ1-2|TRBV5-4|NA
CASSQPGTANYGYTF
TGTGCCAGCAGCCAGCCTGGGACAGCTAACTATGGCTACACCTTC
>NA|TRBJ1-1|TRBV11-3|NA
CASSLQGTNTEAFF
TGTGCCAGCAGCTTACAGGGAACGAACACTGAAGCTTTCTTT
>NA|TRBJ1-1|TRBV7-3|NA
CASSLSVMNTEAFF
TGTGCCAGCAGCTTATCCGTTATGAACACTGAAGCTTTCTTT
>TRBD2|TRBJ2-7|TRBV27|few
CASSLSGTSGNTHEQYF
TGTGCCAGCAGTTTATCGGGGACTAGCGGAAATACTCACGAGCAGTACTTC
>NA|TRBJ2-5|TRBV5-4|few
CASSLSPGQETQYF
TGTGCCAGCAGCTTGTCGCCAGGGCAAGAGACCCAGTACTTC
>TRBD2|TRBJ2-2|TRBV27|NA
CASSFLAGGPNTGELFF
TGTGCCAGCAGTTTCTTAGCGGGAGGCCCGAACACCGGGGAGCTGTTTTTT
>NA|TRBJ2-3|TRBV5-1|NA
CASSLDLQSTDTQYF
TGCGCCAGCAGCTTGGATTTACAGAGCACAGATACGCAGTATTTT
>NA|TRBJ1-6|TRBV28|once
CASSPPRVGSPLHF
TGTGCCAGCAGTCCCCCCAGGGTGGGATCACCCCTCCACTTT
>TRBD2|TRBJ2-2|TRBV27|NA
CASSPGIAGGPRIGELFF
TGTGCCAGCAGTCCCGGTATAGCGGGAGGGCCTAGAATCGGGGAGCTGTTTTTT
>TRBD2|TRBJ2-7|TRBV7-2|NA
CATSRGGFTYEQYF
TGTGCCACCTCACGGGGGGGGTTCACCTACGAGCAGTACTTC
>TRBD2|TRBJ2-5|TRBV3-1/TRBV3-2|NA
CASSTRDKRGFQETQYF
TGTGCCAGCAGCACCCGAGACAAGCGGGGGTTCCAAGAGACCCAGTACTTC
>NA|TRBJ1-2|TRBV5-5|NA
CASSPTRGAGYGYTF
TGTGCCAGCAGCCCAACCCGGGGGGCTGGCTATGGCTACACCTTC
>TRBD2|TRBJ2-5|TRBV7-9|NA
CASSLGTSGVQETQYF
TGTGCCAGCAGCTTAGGGACTAGCGGGGTACAAGAGACCCAGTACTTC
>NA|TRBJ1-2|TRBV20-1|NA
CSASGGDYGYTF
TGCAGTGCTAGTGGGGGGGACTATGGCTACACCTTC
>NA|TRBJ1-2|TRBV28|NA
CASRPGSGYGYTF
TGTGCCAGCAGACCAGGGTCGGGCTATGGCTACACCTTC
>NA|TRBJ1-2|TRBV5-1|NA
CASSLTQYGYTF
TGCGCCAGCAGCTTGACGCAGTATGGCTACACCTTC